The 25 T cell receptor beta chains in this list originate from one sample, sequenced in a study of blood T cell repertoires in COVID-19. The table came from immunoSEQ multiplex PCR; TCRdb's copy has only in-frame clones and leaves some out. Among about 200,000 clones listed, almost 85% were seen once. Sequenced sample: peripheral blood. All receptors derive from a human donor with acute or convalescent COVID-19. The donor label of this sample is uncertain.

V and J are TRBV19 and TRBJ2-7; TRBD2 matches 14 bases. CDR1 is LNHDA and CDR2 is SQIVND in the germline V gene (reference sequence). This CDR3 comprises 18 residues. Trimming cost V 3 bases and J 4 bases; bases outside gene matches: 11. CDR3 sequence (DNA): TGTGCCAGTAGTATCGGGACTAGCGGGAGCGGGTTTTCTTACGAGCAGTACTTC. Amino acid sequence: CASSIGTSGSGFSYEQYF.

The J gene is TRBJ2-2, the V gene TRBV6-5; TRBD1 matches 8 bases. V gave up 7 bases and J gave up 6 bases; unmatched junction bases: 4. The CDR3 totals 13 residues. Germline V CDR1 and CDR2: MNHEY, SVGAGI. The CDR3 protein is CASTTGVPGELFF. The CDR3, as DNA: TGTGCCAGCACGACAGGGGTACCCGGGGAGCTGTTTTTT.

The V and J genes are TRBV5-5 and TRBJ2-3; a weak D match, TRBD2 (5 bases). CDR1 and CDR2 from the germline V gene are SGHKS and YYEKEE (reference sequence). The germline V and J ends were trimmed by 0 bases and 0 bases, with 20 bases remaining between them. The CDR3 is 19 amino acids. CDR3 amino acids: CASSLESQLLRTSTDTQYF. Written as DNA, the CDR3 is TGTGCCAGCAGCTTGGAATCTCAGCTCTTGCGGACTAGCACAGATACGCAGTATTTT. The full variable domain, rest sourced from reference TRBV5-5 and TRBJ2-3, is DAGVTQSPTHLIKTRGQQVTLRCSPISGHKSVSWYQQVLGQGPQFIFQYYEKEERGRGNFPDRFSARQFPNYSSELNVNALLLGDSALYLCASSLESQLLRTSTDTQYFGPGTRLTVL.

Comments on this clone: Within the sample, other DNA sequences also encode this same CDR3. This chain joins TRBV6-5 and TRBJ1-1; D is perhaps TRBD1 (6 bases). The CDR3 is 14 amino acids. From germline, CDR1 is MNHEY and CDR2 SVGAGI. V lost 0 bases and J 1 base, leaving 6 bases between the germline ends. DNA for the CDR3: TGTGCCAGCAGTTACTCGGACAGGAACACTGAAGCTTTCTTT. It is translated as CASSYSDRNTEAFF.

The chain employs TRBV6-6 and TRBJ2-5; TRBD2 aligns across 9 bases. The V gene's germline CDR1 is MNHNY and CDR2 SVGAGI (reference sequence). The CDR3 is 14 amino acids. The junction had 7 bases not matched to a gene; V was cut back by 6 bases and J by 5 bases. Written as DNA, the CDR3 is TGTGCCAGCAGGGATAGCGGGAGATATGAGACCCAGTACTTC. Amino acids: CASRDSGRYETQYF.

V usage is TRBV7-9 and J usage is TRBJ2-4; the D gene is possibly TRBD2 (6 bases). V was pared by 5 bases and J by 7 bases, with 12 bases between. CDR3 length: 13 amino acids. Germline CDR1 SEHNR, CDR2 FQNEAQ (reference sequence). Written as DNA, the CDR3 is TGTGCCAGCAGCCAGGGAGGCCCCAACATTCAGTACTTC. This sequence encodes CASSQGGPNIQYF. Full variable domain (rest looked up from reference TRBV7-9 and TRBJ2-4): DTGVSQNPRHKITKRGQNVTFRCDPISEHNRLYWYRQTLGQGPEFLTYFQNEAQLEKSRLLSDRFSAERPKGSFSTLEIQRTEQGDSAMYLCASSQGGPNIQYFGAGTRLSVL.

This chain links TRBV6-5 with TRBJ2-7; TRBD1 aligns across 11 bases. With 8 bases clipped from V and 3 bases from J, the junction kept 6 bases outside the gene matches. Per germline, CDR1 MNHEY and CDR2 SVGAGI. This CDR3 contains 14 residues. The CDR3 DNA sequence: TGTGCCAGCCCCGGACAGGGGGCGATCTACGAGCAGTACTTC. This sequence encodes CASPGQGAIYEQYF.

The rearrangement uses TRBV11-3 and TRBJ2-1; 9 positions match TRBD2. This CDR3 has 16 amino acids. V gave up 5 bases and J gave up 9 bases; unmatched junction bases: 14. The V gene's germline CDR1 is SGHNT and CDR2 YENEEA. The CDR3 region is CASSAGGSGRRGEQFF. The CDR3 DNA reads as TGTGCCAGCAGCGCCGGAGGTAGCGGGAGACGGGGTGAGCAGTTCTTC.

This clone has only one observation. This chain links TRBV4-2 with TRBJ1-5, with D tentatively TRBD1 (5 bases). The CDR3 spans 13 residues. V was pared by 4 bases and J by 7 bases, with 11 bases between. CDR1 is LGHNA and CDR2 is YNFKEQ in the germline V gene. CDR3 loop: CASSPGVQQPQHF. DNA of the CDR3: TGTGCCAGCAGCCCGGGGGTACAACAGCCCCAGCATTTT.

The chain recombines TRBV28 with TRBJ1-2; D not certain. This CDR3 contains 13 residues. The germline V gene encodes CDR1 MDHEN and CDR2 SYDVKM. V gave up 6 bases and J gave up 1 base, with 9 bases separating them. This CDR3 reads CASSPQVNYGYTF. CDR3 nucleotides: TGTGCCAGCAGCCCCCAGGTTAACTATGGCTACACCTTC.

This chain joins TRBV6-5 and TRBJ2-1; 8 bases align to TRBD2. With V trimmed by 7 bases and J by 7 bases, 12 bases remained unmatched. This CDR3 comprises 15 residues. Per the germline V gene, CDR1 is MNHEY and CDR2 is SVGAGI. CDR3 in DNA: TGTGCCAGCACCAGAGAAGCGGGAGAGAGGAATGAGCAGTTCTTC. It translates to CASTREAGERNEQFF.

The chain uses TRBV28 and TRBJ2-7; D might be TRBD2 (5 bases). The V end was cut by 2 bases, the J end by 3 bases, with 8 bases between. Germline V gene sequence: CDR1 MDHEN, CDR2 SYDVKM. This CDR3 has 13 amino acids. The CDR3 sequence is CASSLPGGYEQYF. CDR3 in DNA: TGTGCCAGCAGTTTACCAGGAGGCTACGAGCAGTACTTC.

This clone was found a few times. As DNA, the CDR3 is TGTGCCAGCAGCCCCCCCGGGACTGGCTCCTACGAGCAGTACTTC. Translation gives CASSPPGTGSYEQYF. This chain uses TRBV4-2 with TRBJ2-7; D perhaps matches TRBD2 (6 bases). This CDR3 is 15 amino acids long. The V end lost 4 bases, the J end lost 0 bases, and 13 bases lay between the germline ends. CDR1 LGHNA and CDR2 YNFKEQ come from the germline V gene.

In nucleotides, the CDR3 is TGCGCCAGCAGCCCGGGACTAGCTGAAGTCGAGCAGTACTTC. Encoded protein: CASSPGLAEVEQYF. The chain couples TRBV5-1 to TRBJ2-7; 9 bases are shared with TRBD2. The V gene end was trimmed by 4 bases and the J gene end by 6 bases; junction bases not matched to a gene: 8. Germline V gene data show CDR1 as SGHRS and CDR2 as YFSETQ. The CDR3 spans 14 residues.

This clone was found once. The chain carries TRBV27 and TRBJ1-1; D is perhaps TRBD1 (5 bases). Trimming shortened V by 2 bases and J by 0 bases, and 10 bases separated the two germline ends. This CDR3 has 15 residues. Germline CDR1 reads MNHEY; CDR2 reads SMNVEV (reference sequence). CDR3 sequence (DNA): TGTGCCAGCAGTTTAACGGGGGGAATGAACACTGAAGCTTTCTTT. The encoded protein is CASSLTGGMNTEAFF.

The rearrangement uses TRBV5-1 and TRBJ2-6, with D maybe TRBD1 (6 bases). The CDR3 is 15 residues long. Germline CDR1 and CDR2: SGHRS and YFSETQ. The V and J ends lost 0 bases and 3 bases respectively, with 7 bases between them. The CDR3, as DNA: TGCGCCAGCAGCTTGGCAGGGGTTGGGGCCAACGTCCTGACTTTC. Translation: CASSLAGVGANVLTF.

The rearrangement links TRBV3-1 (or the pseudogene TRBV3-2) to TRBJ1-1, with TRBD1 matching over 10 bases. The CDR3 runs to 15 residues. Trimming took 5 bases from V and 4 from J; bases not matched to a gene: 7. The V gene's germline CDR1 is LGHDT and CDR2 YNNKEL (reference sequence). The CDR3: CASSKPGQGFTEAFF. The CDR3 region has the DNA TGTGCCAGCAGCAAACCGGGACAGGGGTTCACTGAAGCTTTCTTT.

This clone turned up a few times. The CDR3 loop reads CASSLGTANYEQYF. CDR3 nucleotides: TGTGCCAGCAGTTTAGGGACAGCGAACTACGAGCAGTACTTC. V and J are TRBV28 and TRBJ2-7; TRBD1 aligns across 7 bases. The CDR3 covers 14 residues. CDR1 is MDHEN and CDR2 is SYDVKM in the germline V gene. V trimming: 2 bases; J trimming: 3 bases; junction bases outside the gene matches: 4.

This chain uses TRBV5-1 with TRBJ2-3; D might be TRBD1 (6 bases). The CDR3 sequence is 15 residues long. V was cut by 10 bases and J by 0 bases, with 18 bases left in between. Germline V lookup: CDR1 SGHRS, CDR2 YFSETQ. The CDR3 loop reads CACHRDNPSTDTQYF. The DNA for the CDR3 is TGCGCCTGCCACCGGGACAACCCTAGCACAGATACGCAGTATTTT.

This chain's CDR3 is CASSQWGQGTYEQYF. CDR3 nucleotides: TGCGCCAGCAGCCAGTGGGGACAGGGTACCTACGAGCAGTACTTC. V usage is TRBV4-3 and J usage is TRBJ2-7; 9 bases match TRBD1. This CDR3 has 15 residues. Germline loops: CDR1 LGHNA, CDR2 YSLEER. Trimming took 3 bases from V and 2 from J; bases not matched to a gene: 5.

This clone has only a few counts. This sequence joins TRBV13 and TRBJ2-3; 11 positions match TRBD2. CDR3 length equals 19 residues. After removal of 7 bases from V and 6 bases from J, the junction contained 21 bases not matched to a gene. Germline V gene data show CDR1 as PRHDT and CDR2 as FYEKMQ (reference sequence). This CDR3 is CASTLKVLVAGGPMDTQYF. CDR3 in DNA: TGTGCCAGCACCCTTAAAGTATTGGTAGCGGGAGGGCCAATGGATACGCAGTATTTT.

J is TRBJ2-1 and V is TRBV5-1, with D possibly matching TRBD2 (5 bases). Trimming took off 4 bases at V and 8 bases at J, with 16 bases between the two ends. CDR1 and CDR2 (germline): SGHRS, YFSETQ. The CDR3 has 14 amino acids. The CDR3, as DNA: TGCGCCAGCAGCGTCCGGACTTTTTCCGATGAGCAGTTCTTC. It encodes CASSVRTFSDEQFF.

The chain joins TRBV7-9 to TRBJ1-1; D remains unclear. Trimming pared 5 bases from V and 4 bases from J, leaving 11 bases between. Germline V gene lookup returns CDR1 SEHNR and CDR2 FQNEAQ (reference sequence). The CDR3 length is 13 residues. As DNA, the CDR3 is TGTGCCAGCAGCAAAAATACTGGCACTGAAGCTTTCTTT. This translates into CASSKNTGTEAFF.

This chain connects TRBV5-1 to TRBJ2-7; D gene ambiguous. The germline CDR1 and CDR2 sequences are SGHRS and YFSETQ. V dropped 1 base and J dropped 5 bases, with 10 bases sitting between them. This CDR3 has 13 residues. CDR3 loop: CASSLSTLDEQYF. The CDR3, as DNA: TGCGCCAGCAGCTTGTCTACCCTAGACGAGCAGTACTTC.

V is TRBV6-6 and J is TRBJ2-7; perhaps TRBD2 as D (6 bases). Trimming shortened V by 0 bases and J by 2 bases, and 8 bases separated the two germline ends. Germline CDR1 is MNHNY and CDR2 is SVGAGI (reference sequence). There are 14 residues in the CDR3. CDR3 sequence reads: CASSYSGGTYEQYF. The CDR3, as DNA: TGTGCCAGCAGTTACTCGGGGGGAACCTACGAGCAGTACTTC.